This T cell receptor beta chain was sequenced in a study of T cell responses to AZD1222 COVID-19 vaccine. Regarding the study as a whole: Reports indicate that nearly half of spike-specific TCRs are directed at unmutated variant regions. Spike-wide vaccine-associated CD4 TCRs dominated at 160-218 and 743-854.

V lost 0 bases, J lost 7 bases, and 9 bases lay in between. This CDR3 contains 13 residues. Germline values: CDR1 MNHEY, CDR2 SMNVEV (reference sequence). TCRdb's copy holds only in-frame clones and misses some; the assay was immunoSEQ multiplex PCR. The table has around 270,000 clones, approximately 94% seen once. Worth noting for this clone: The antigen remains unidentified.

The sequenced sample was peripheral blood, obtained 28 days after the second AZD1222 dose. This TCR was recovered from an adult who received the AZD1222 COVID-19 vaccine. The chain carries TRBV27 and TRBJ1-2, with D hard to call. CDR3 DNA: TGTGCCAGCAGTTTATCCTTCGGGGTTGGCTACACCTTC. Its translation is CASSLSFGVGYTF.